Below, 32 T cell receptor beta chains from the same sample are listed, as sequenced in a study of T cells in localized non-small cell lung cancer. Assay used: immunoSEQ multiplex PCR; TCRdb lists only in-frame clones, some missing. The sample has fewer than 30,000 clones; approximately 86% are singletons. Sequencing was performed on peripheral blood, taken before any cancer treatment. Receptor source: a female donor older than 55 with stage II squamous cell lung carcinoma.

CDR3 sequence: CASSATGSGADTQYF. The DNA for the CDR3 is TGTGCCAGCAGCGCAACAGGGAGTGGAGCAGATACGCAGTATTTT. The chain joins TRBV7-6 to TRBJ2-3; perhaps TRBD1 as D (6 bases). Germline CDR1 SGHVS, CDR2 FNYEAQ. The CDR3 has 15 amino acids. V was clipped by 5 bases and J by 4 bases, with 16 bases between them.

There are a few counts of this clone. The rearrangement uses TRBV7-8 and TRBJ1-1, with no clear D. Deletions cut 3 bases from V and 4 bases from J, with 9 bases between. This CDR3 contains 13 residues. Looked up from germline, CDR1 is SGHVS and CDR2 is FQNEAQ. CDR3 protein: CASSFYLGTEAFF. CDR3 bases: TGTGCCAGCAGCTTTTACCTGGGCACTGAAGCTTTCTTT.

This clone was recorded only once. The rearrangement uses TRBV18 and TRBJ2-7; 7 bases are a match to TRBD1. V was pared by 6 bases and J by 2 bases, with 10 bases of the junction left unmatched. The CDR3 runs to 15 residues. Germline assignment: CDR1 KGHSH and CDR2 LQKENI. The CDR3 nucleotides read TGTGCCAGCTCGCCGGGACAGACCATAACCTACGAGCAGTACTTC. Translated: CASSPGQTITYEQYF.

The chain couples TRBV29-1 to TRBJ1-1; TRBD1 might be the D (5 bases). CDR1 and CDR2 from the germline V gene are SQVTM and ANQGSEA. Deletions cut 4 bases from V and 8 bases from J, with 14 bases between. This CDR3 is built from 12 residues. The CDR3 DNA follows: TGCAGCGTTGGTGGCACGGGGCGCGAAGCTTTCTTT. Protein product: CSVGGTGREAFF.

V gene TRBV29-1 combines with J gene TRBJ1-1; D not certain. This CDR3 comprises 12 residues. V was clipped by 0 bases and J by 5 bases, with 7 bases between them. CDR1 is SQVTM and CDR2 is ANQGSEA in the germline V gene. The chain's CDR3 is CSVEDPGTEAFF. The CDR3 bases are TGCAGCGTTGAAGATCCGGGAACTGAAGCTTTCTTT.

The V call is TRBV10-2, the J call TRBJ1-2; 8 nucleotides line up with TRBD1. Germline trimming cut 4 bases from V and 7 bases from J; bases unmatched to any gene: 8. This CDR3 is built from 14 residues. Germline CDR1 is WSHSY and CDR2 is SAAADI. The CDR3 DNA reads as TGCGCCAGCAGTGCCTCGGACAGGGCGGCTGGCTACACCTTC. Translation gives CASSASDRAAGYTF.

The rearrangement joins TRBV2 to TRBJ1-5; maybe TRBD1 (6 bases). The ends were cut back, 5 bases at V and 3 bases at J, with 17 bases in the middle. Germline-derived CDR1 and CDR2 are SNHLY and FYNNEI. This CDR3 spans 16 amino acids. The CDR3 bases are TGTGCCAGCAGTACCATGACAGGTTGGGTCAATCAGCCCCAGCATTTT. It translates to CASSTMTGWVNQPQHF.

The count of this clone is one. The gene calls are TRBV21-1 and TRBJ1-1; TRBD1 is taken as the D call from the table, unchecked against the DNA. TRBV21-1 is a listed pseudogene. CDR3 length: 14 amino acids. The CDR3 coding sequence is TGTGCCAGCAGCACACGCGTAGGGGGCACTGAAGCTTTCTTT. It specifies CASSTRVGGTEAFF.

The chain employs TRBV6-1 and TRBJ2-5; D is tentatively TRBD1 or TRBD2 (5 bases each). The CDR3 runs to 14 residues. V lost 4 bases, J lost 2 bases, and 11 bases lay in between. From germline, CDR1 is MNHNS and CDR2 SASEGT. The CDR3 nucleotides read TGTGCCAGCAGTGTTCGGGACGGTCAAGAGACCCAGTACTTC. It encodes CASSVRDGQETQYF.

The J gene is TRBJ2-1, the V gene TRBV6-6; 7 nucleotides align to TRBD2. The CDR3 has 16 residues. V was clipped by 6 bases and J by 0 bases; unmatched bases: 8. Germline V gives CDR1 MNHNY, CDR2 SVGAGI (reference sequence). CDR3 loop: CASRNGEGLSYNEQFF. The CDR3 DNA is TGTGCCAGCAGAAATGGGGAGGGCCTCTCCTACAATGAGCAGTTCTTC.

The CDR3 reads CASSDGLAGYNEQFF. Here the CDR3 DNA reads TGCGCCAGCAGTGATGGGCTAGCGGGATACAATGAGCAGTTCTTC. The rearrangement links TRBV10-1 to TRBJ2-1; TRBD2 matches 9 bases. Losses at the gene ends were 3 bases for V and 4 bases for J; bases not matched to a gene: 4. Germline CDR1 reads WNHNN; CDR2 reads SYGVQD (reference sequence). The CDR3 spans 15 residues.

V and J are TRBV6-5 and TRBJ1-6, with D unresolved. V was clipped by 2 bases and J by 11 bases, with 16 bases between them. The CDR3 loop spans 15 amino acids. Per the germline V gene, CDR1 is MNHEY and CDR2 is SVGAGI. DNA of the CDR3: TGTGCCAGCAGTTACAGTCGGACCGCCTCGGCACCCCTCCACTTT. It specifies CASSYSRTASAPLHF.

The V and J genes are TRBV9 and TRBJ2-1, with TRBD2 matching 10 bases. V shed 6 bases, J shed 7 bases, and the junction held 16 bases outside the gene matches. The CDR3 runs to 17 residues. Germline CDR1 and CDR2: SGDLS and YYNGEE. The CDR3: CASKPLAGTSEKNEQFF. CDR3 nucleotides: TGTGCCAGCAAACCCCTGGCCGGGACTAGCGAAAAGAATGAGCAGTTCTTC.

The genes are TRBV27 and TRBJ1-2; D is perhaps TRBD1 (6 bases). There are 15 residues in the CDR3. V lost 4 bases, J lost 4 bases, and 16 bases lay in between. CDR1 and CDR2 from the germline V gene are MNHEY and SMNVEV (reference sequence). The CDR3 DNA is TGTGCCAGCAGTTCCACCACCGGGACACCCTATGGCTACACCTTC. Amino acids: CASSSTTGTPYGYTF.

The CDR3, as DNA: TGTGCCAGCAGCCACCCAGGGAGTGAAGCTTTCTTT. Protein product: CASSHPGSEAFF. This chain joins TRBV7-3 and TRBJ1-1, with D possibly TRBD1 on 5 matching bases. Trimming left V 5 bases short and J 7 bases short, with 11 bases between. Per the germline V gene, CDR1 is SGHTA and CDR2 is FQGTGA. The CDR3 is 12 amino acids.

The chain joins TRBV6-1 to TRBJ2-1; 8 bases line up with TRBD2. Germline V CDR1 and CDR2: MNHNS, SASEGT. The CDR3 is made up of 14 amino acids. V lost 1 base and J lost 4; bases outside the gene matches: 0. The CDR3 nucleotides read TGTGCCAGCAGTGAAGTAGCGGGGTACAATGAGCAGTTCTTC. This codes for CASSEVAGYNEQFF.

The rearrangement links TRBV5-1 to TRBJ1-3; a weak D match, TRBD1 (5 bases). CDR1 SGHRS and CDR2 YFSETQ come from the germline V gene. Trimming cost V 1 base and J 0 bases, with 11 bases left between them. The CDR3 has 16 amino acids. As DNA, the CDR3 is TGCGCCAGCAGCTTGACAGGTTCGGACTCTGGAAACACCATATATTTT. It encodes CASSLTGSDSGNTIYF.

The CDR3 loop reads CAWSGTANTEAFF. CDR3 coding DNA: TGTGCCTGGAGTGGGACAGCGAACACTGAAGCTTTCTTT. The V and J genes are TRBV30 and TRBJ1-1, with D tentatively TRBD1 (6 bases). CDR3 size: 13 residues. V was trimmed by 1 base and J by 1 base, leaving 7 bases between them. Looked up from germline, CDR1 is GTSNPN and CDR2 is SVGIG (reference sequence).

The J gene is TRBJ1-5, the V gene TRBV23-1, with no clear D. TRBV23-1 is given ORF status, its function remaining uncertain. CDR3 length: 13 residues. Trimming cost V 0 bases and J 9 bases, with 9 bases left between them. CDR3 sequence (DNA): TGCGCCAGCAGTCAATCCTCTCCCCGGCCCCAGCATTTT. As protein: CASSQSSPRPQHF.

This chain joins TRBV7-9 and TRBJ1-4, with TRBD1 as a possible D gene (6 bases). Trimming cost V 5 bases and J 7 bases, with 17 bases left between them. The CDR3 sequence is 15 residues long. Looked up from germline, CDR1 is SEHNR and CDR2 is FQNEAQ (reference sequence). The CDR3, as DNA: TGTGCCAGCAGCCTTGAGTCCGGGACACGTGAAAAACTGTTTTTT. Translation: CASSLESGTREKLFF.

The CDR3: CASSPDTGRPNYGYTF. CDR3 nucleotide sequence: TGTGCCAGCAGCCCGGATACAGGGAGACCTAACTATGGCTACACCTTC. J is TRBJ1-2 and V is TRBV7-2, with a tentative D call TRBD1 (6 bases). Germline V lookup: CDR1 SGHTA, CDR2 FQGNSA. This CDR3 is built from 16 residues. V lost 5 bases and J 0 bases, leaving 16 bases between the germline ends.

The V gene is TRBV9, the J gene TRBJ1-1; a possible D gene is TRBD1 (5 bases). The CDR3 length is 14 residues. Germline CDR1 reads SGDLS; CDR2 reads YYNGEE. Trimming took 4 bases from V and 2 from J, leaving 12 bases between them. The CDR3 sequence is CASSPGGANTEAFF. The CDR3 DNA is TGTGCCAGCAGCCCCGGCGGGGCTAACACTGAAGCTTTCTTT.

The chain combines TRBV5-1 with TRBJ2-2; 8 bases align to TRBD2. The CDR3 is 15 residues long. CDR1 and CDR2 from the germline V gene are SGHRS and YFSETQ. With 1 base clipped from V and 4 bases from J, the junction kept 3 bases outside the gene matches. The CDR3 protein is CASSLPGGLTGELFF. DNA of the CDR3: TGCGCCAGCAGCTTGCCGGGGGGGCTCACCGGGGAGCTGTTTTTT.

The chain has TRBV29-1 and TRBJ2-1, with 7 bases lining up with TRBD1. The length of the CDR3 is 15 residues. CDR1 is SQVTM and CDR2 is ANQGSEA in the germline V gene. V dropped 6 bases and J dropped 9; count of bases not matched to a gene: 17. CDR3 residues: CSVHLPGQKLVEQFF. The CDR3 coding sequence is TGCAGCGTCCACCTTCCGGGACAGAAGTTGGTTGAGCAGTTCTTC.

This clone was detected a few times. The chain has TRBV5-1 and TRBJ1-5, with D perhaps matching TRBD1 (5 bases). CDR1 SGHRS and CDR2 YFSETQ come from the germline V gene. The CDR3 has 14 amino acids. Trimming removed 0 bases from V and 4 bases from J, with 8 bases in between. DNA for the CDR3: TGCGCCAGCAGCTTGGCGGGGGGAAATCAGCCCCAGCATTTT. This codes for CASSLAGGNQPQHF.

The chain joins TRBV7-9 to TRBJ2-7, with D perhaps TRBD1 (5 bases). Trimming cost V 2 bases and J 5 bases, with 7 bases left between them. CDR1 and CDR2 (germline): SEHNR, FQNEAQ (reference sequence). The CDR3 contains 12 residues. The CDR3 DNA is TGTGCCAGCAGCTTAAAAGGGGACGAGCAGTACTTC. As protein: CASSLKGDEQYF.

This chain joins TRBV19 and TRBJ2-5; 9 nucleotides match TRBD1. V was clipped by 3 bases and J by 2 bases; unmatched bases: 10. CDR1 LNHDA and CDR2 SQIVND come from the germline V gene (reference sequence). This CDR3 has 17 residues. The CDR3 nucleotides are TGTGCCAGTAGTATCAGTTTACAGGGGGCTGGGCAAGAGACCCAGTACTTC. Protein: CASSISLQGAGQETQYF.

The gene calls are TRBV6-4 and TRBJ2-3, with D tentatively TRBD2 (6 bases). Germline CDR1 MRHNA, CDR2 SNTAGT. V lost 4 bases and J 5 bases, leaving 10 bases between the germline ends. The length of the CDR3 is 13 residues. The CDR3 DNA follows: TGTGCCAGCAGTGGCGGGGATAAAGATACGCAGTATTTT. It is translated as CASSGGDKDTQYF.

V usage is TRBV1 and J usage is TRBJ2-7. TRBV1 is labeled a pseudogene. The CDR3 spans 13 residues. The CDR3 sequence: CTSSQVLSYEQYF. DNA for the CDR3: TGCACCAGCAGCCAAGTGCTCTCCTACGAGCAGTACTTC.

The chain combines TRBV6-1 with TRBJ1-1; D possibly corresponds to TRBD1 (6 bases). The V end lost 3 bases, the J end lost 1 base, and 12 bases lay between the germline ends. This CDR3 spans 15 amino acids. The germline V gene has CDR1 MNHNS and CDR2 SASEGT. The CDR3 reads CASSDQGNENTEAFF. Here the CDR3 DNA reads TGTGCCAGCAGTGACCAGGGGAACGAGAACACTGAAGCTTTCTTT.

The chain joins TRBV4-3 to TRBJ2-3, with D maybe TRBD1 (5 bases). The CDR3 loop spans 15 amino acids. The germline V and J ends were trimmed by 6 bases and 0 bases, with 13 bases remaining between them. Germline V gives CDR1 LGHNA, CDR2 YSLEER. The CDR3: CASSPGWGSTDTQYF. CDR3 sequence (DNA): TGCGCCAGCAGTCCAGGGTGGGGAAGCACAGATACGCAGTATTTT.

V usage is TRBV19 and J usage is TRBJ1-2, with D possibly being TRBD1 (5 bases). V was shortened by 5 bases and J by 4 bases, with 23 bases between the two germline ends. The germline V gene has CDR1 LNHDA and CDR2 SQIVND (reference sequence). CDR3 length: 17 amino acids. CDR3 loop: CASSGLGAGTLSYGYTF. DNA of the CDR3: TGTGCCAGTAGTGGGCTGGGCGCAGGGACCTTGAGCTATGGCTACACCTTC.